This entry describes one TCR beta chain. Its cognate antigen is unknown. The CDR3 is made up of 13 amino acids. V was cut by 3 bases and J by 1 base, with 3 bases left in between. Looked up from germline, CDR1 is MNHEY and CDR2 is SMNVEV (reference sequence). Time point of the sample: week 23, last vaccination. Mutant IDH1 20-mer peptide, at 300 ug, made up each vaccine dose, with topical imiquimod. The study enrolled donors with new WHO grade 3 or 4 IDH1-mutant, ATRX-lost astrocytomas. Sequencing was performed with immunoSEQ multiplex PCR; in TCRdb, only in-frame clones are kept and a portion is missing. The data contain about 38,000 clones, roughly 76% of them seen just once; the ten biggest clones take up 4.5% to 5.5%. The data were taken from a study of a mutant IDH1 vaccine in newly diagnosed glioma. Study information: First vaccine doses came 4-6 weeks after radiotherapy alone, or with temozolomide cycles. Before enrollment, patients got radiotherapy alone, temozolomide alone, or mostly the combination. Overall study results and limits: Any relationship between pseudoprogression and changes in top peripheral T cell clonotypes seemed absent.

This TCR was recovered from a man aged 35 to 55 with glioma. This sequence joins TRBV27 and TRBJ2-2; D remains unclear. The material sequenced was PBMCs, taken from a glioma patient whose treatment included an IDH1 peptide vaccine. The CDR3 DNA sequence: TGTGCCAGCAGTTTTCGGAACACCGGGGAGCTGTTTTTT. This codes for CASSFRNTGELFF.